The 8 T cell receptor beta chains below come from one sample, sequenced in a study of identical twins. TCRdb itself ran the 5' RACE reads through MiXCR, one entry per CDR3 protein. The table shows 470,000 or so distinct CDR3 sequences, with around 24% occurring only once. These data were also filed under a second study, of T cells expressing NK-cell markers.

Material for sequencing was CD4+ T cells sorted from blood. These receptors were collected from a young woman in good health.

J is TRBJ2-1 and V is TRBV6-1; 10 bases are a match to TRBD2. The V and J ends lost 8 bases and 4 bases, in that order; junction bases with no gene match: 5. The CDR3 loop spans 14 amino acids. Germline V lookup: CDR1 MNHNS, CDR2 SASEGT. The CDR3 protein is CASRTSGFYNEQFF. Written as DNA, the CDR3 is TGTGCCAGCCGGACTAGCGGTTTTTACAATGAGCAGTTCTTC.

This clonotype was detected only a few times. The J gene is TRBJ2-7, the V gene TRBV28; tentatively, D is TRBD1 or TRBD2 (5 bases each). There are 14 residues in the CDR3. The V gene's germline CDR1 is MDHEN and CDR2 SYDVKM. V lost 7 bases and J lost 3, with 16 bases in between. The CDR3, as DNA: TGTGCCAGCACCCTAAGGGGACGGTTCTACGAGCAGTACTTC. Translated, it gives CASTLRGRFYEQYF.

V is TRBV6-2 or TRBV6-3 and J is TRBJ2-7; 11 bases line up with TRBD2. V shed 7 bases, J shed 4 bases, and the junction held 6 bases outside the gene matches. CDR1 is MNHEY, CDR2 SVGEGT, per germline. CDR3 length equals 14 residues. CDR3 sequence reads: CASIRLAGRYEQYF. CDR3 in DNA: TGTGCCAGCATCAGACTAGCGGGAAGGTACGAGCAGTACTTC.

The J gene is TRBJ2-7, the V gene TRBV29-1; D remains unclear. V was trimmed by 2 bases and J by 3 bases, leaving 11 bases between them. Germline lookup yields CDR1 SQVTM and CDR2 ANQGSEA. The CDR3 is made up of 13 amino acids. DNA for the CDR3: TGCAGCGTTGAACGTCCAGGCGACTACGAGCAGTACTTC. Translating gives CSVERPGDYEQYF.

The chain is built from TRBV9 and TRBJ2-7; 9 bases align to TRBD1. The CDR3 consists of 15 residues. The V gene's germline CDR1 is SGDLS and CDR2 YYNGEE. Trimming at V came to 2 bases and at J to 3 bases, leaving 6 bases not matched to a gene. CDR3 in amino acids: CASSVYPTGGYEQYF. The CDR3 nucleotides are TGTGCCAGCAGCGTCTACCCGACAGGGGGCTACGAGCAGTACTTC.

The gene calls are TRBV6-2 or TRBV6-3 and TRBJ1-5; D may be TRBD1 (5 bases). The CDR3 has 14 amino acids. Germline CDR1 reads MNHEY; CDR2 reads SVGEGT. With 4 bases removed from V and 5 bases from J, the gap between germline ends came to 12 bases. CDR3 DNA: TGTGCCAGCAGTTTCCCAGGGTGGTATCAGCCCCAGCATTTT. Residues: CASSFPGWYQPQHF.

In its sample, this clonotype was seen a few times. This chain joins TRBV6-5 and TRBJ1-5; D call uncertain. Trimming shortened V by 2 bases and J by 3 bases, and 5 bases separated the two germline ends. This CDR3 is built from 13 residues. CDR1 is MNHEY, CDR2 SVGAGI, per germline. The DNA of the CDR3 is TGTGCCAGCAGTTACAATAACAATCAGCCCCAGCATTTT. This translates into CASSYNNNQPQHF.

This clonotype has a handful of counts. This rearrangement joins TRBV9 to TRBJ2-7; possibly TRBD1 for D (5 bases). V gave up 5 bases and J gave up 6 bases, with 12 bases separating them. Per germline, CDR1 SGDLS and CDR2 YYNGEE. This CDR3 region has 12 residues. CDR3 amino acids: CASSPSRGEQYF. DNA for the CDR3: TGTGCCAGCAGTCCCTCTAGGGGCGAGCAGTACTTC.